The TCR beta chain described here comes from a study of immune characterization of retroperitoneal liposarcoma. MiXCR, applied by TCRdb to the PCR reads, yields one record per CDR3 protein. The sample includes some 9,100 distinct CDR3 sequences, 25% to 30% of them seen just once. This clonotype was counted only a few times. Source material: tumor tissue. This clonotype was obtained from a male donor with retroperitoneal liposarcoma.

CDR3 residues: CASSLEVGNSYEQYF. The CDR3 coding sequence is TGTGCCAGCAGCTTAGAGGTAGGGAACTCCTACGAGCAGTACTTC. J is TRBJ2-7 and V is TRBV7-9; D remains ambiguous. The germline V gene has CDR1 SEHNR and CDR2 FQNEAQ (reference sequence). This CDR3 spans 15 amino acids. The V gene lost 1 base and the J gene lost 0 bases, with 10 bases spanning the gap.